This TCR beta chain was sequenced during a study of TIL therapy for anti-PD-1-resistant metastatic lung cancer (dated by TCRdb to the early 2020s). About the full investigation: A median age of approximately 50 years (range roughly 38-75) and a median tumor PD-L1 proportion score of approximately 6.1% were recorded among enrolled patients. T cell receptor beta sequencing of tumor and peripheral blood was used to follow clonotypes across the tumor, the expanded TIL product and serial blood samples. The cohort was composed predominantly of lung adenocarcinoma, with four EGFR-mutant and two ALK-rearranged tumors included, and half of patients were identified as current or former smokers. A median non-synonymous tumor mutation burden of around 1.5 mutations per megabase was determined across the cohort by whole-exome sequencing. The paper's findings and limits, for the study overall: High clonal turnover was observed in TIL culture, with many enriched product clones not detected in the baseline tumor, which suggested clonal contraction rather than faithful expansion. The study protocol defined all tumor marker inferences as exploratory. The cohort was highly selected, with more treatment-naive, never-smoker and oncogene-addicted patients than typical, limiting generalizability. Higher clonality and lower diversity were observed in expanded TIL cultures than in baseline intratumoral T cells (median clonality approximately 6.4% vs 31%, p < 0.0001).

This clone was seen a single time. Its cognate antigen has yet to be identified. No much larger clone exists at a distance of one base, and base qualities are not known. The immunoSEQ v3 hsTCRB kit was used to amplify TCR beta CDR3 regions from genomic DNA through bias-controlled multiplex PCR. An Illumina NextSeq 500 was used to sequence the TCR libraries, reaching approximately 2 million read pairs at survey level or roughly 5-6.5 million at deep level. The study's processing was this. V, D and J genes were assigned, non-productive sequences were removed, and clonality was reported by immunoSEQ Analyzer software. To compare repertoires between infused TIL and blood, productive Simpson clonality was used along with the Morisita overlap index of productive TRB rearrangements. This immuneACCESS table, as held by TCRdb, lists in-frame sequences with V and J called but not all clones. Of the missing ones, under half trace to an unresolved V gene in checked studies; the others have no known cause. The V and J calls and clone size were taken over from that table, and D and trimming were inferred from the DNA. For this sample there are 95,000 or so clones; approximately 65% appear just once. The ten largest clones add up to roughly 9.8% of the sample.

The CDR3 runs 16 residues from the cysteine to the phenylalanine. Here the CDR3 DNA is all that survives: 48 bases in frame from base 1. Taken from the germline V gene, the CDR1 and CDR2 loops are LGHNA and YNFKEQ. The junction carries 14 bases between V and J, which are trimmed by 0 bases and 2 bases respectively. In light of the paper, this sample's time point label describes: pre-treatment sample, taken before nivolumab and TIL therapy. The baseline tumor samples, taken from the same resection that was used to grow TIL, were excised metastases, most often pleural nodules or supraclavicular lymph nodes. Tumors were harvested before any PD-1/PD-L1 blockade; patients then received nivolumab, and those progressing received lymphodepletion, expanded TIL infusion and IL-2. Between late 2017 and 2020, a dual-center phase I trial enrolled adults who had stage 4 NSCLC. Samples were obtained from a single-arm, open-label phase I trial in which tumor-infiltrating lymphocyte therapy with nivolumab was evaluated in advanced non-small cell lung cancer. For each resected tumor, portions were snap-frozen in liquid nitrogen and kept at -80 degrees C. Using laser-capture macrodissection, tumor regions of interest were selected on H&E sections, then pulverized into approximately 16 mg aliquots and extracted using Qiagen Allprep kits.

The clonotype comes from a person aged 25-79 years with non-small cell lung cancer. This material consisted of tumor tissue, taken at baseline. This sequence uses TRBV4-2 and TRBJ2-7; the D gene assignment is ambiguous. The CDR3: CASSQEHNPVPYEQYF. Here is the DNA: TGTGCCAGCAGCCAAGAACACAACCCGGTGCCCTACGAGCAGTACTTC.